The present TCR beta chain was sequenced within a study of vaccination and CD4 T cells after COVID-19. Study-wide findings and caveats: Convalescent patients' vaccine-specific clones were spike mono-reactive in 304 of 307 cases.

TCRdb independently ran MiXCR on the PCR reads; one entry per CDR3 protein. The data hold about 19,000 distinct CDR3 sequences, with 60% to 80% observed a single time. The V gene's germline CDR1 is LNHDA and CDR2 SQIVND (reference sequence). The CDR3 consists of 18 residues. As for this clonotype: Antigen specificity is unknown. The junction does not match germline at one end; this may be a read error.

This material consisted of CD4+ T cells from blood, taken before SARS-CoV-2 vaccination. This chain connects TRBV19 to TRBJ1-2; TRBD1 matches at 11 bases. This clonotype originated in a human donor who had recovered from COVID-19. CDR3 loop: CASSPPGQGVNLKYGYAF. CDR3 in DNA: TGTGCCAGTAGTCCGCCGGGACAGGGGGTTAATTTGAAGTATGGCTACGCCTTC.